These 10 T cell receptor beta chains were sequenced from one sample in a study of OX40 agonist ivuxolimab in advanced cancers. TCRdb's table, derived via immunoSEQ multiplex PCR, lists solely in-frame clones and lacks some. The repertoire has approximately 37,000 clones, about 76% of them found once; the top ten carry roughly a fifth. The specimen comprised CD4+ or CD8+ T cells sorted from blood, sampled in a trial of the OX40 agonist ivuxolimab. These receptors all stem from an adult with an advanced solid tumor such as melanoma, head and neck, liver or kidney cancer.

The rearrangement links TRBV19 to TRBJ2-2; TRBD1 matches 9 bases. V lost 4 bases, J lost 4 bases, and 7 bases stayed unmatched. The CDR3 is 16 residues long. Germline V gives CDR1 LNHDA, CDR2 SQIVND (reference sequence). The chain's CDR3 is CASSRGTGIITGELFF. For the CDR3, the DNA is TGTGCCAGTAGTAGGGGGACAGGGATCATCACCGGGGAGCTGTTTTTT.

V and J are TRBV30 and TRBJ1-2; D is perhaps TRBD1 (5 bases). The CDR3 sequence is 12 residues long. The V end was cut by 6 bases, the J end by 8 bases, with 16 bases between. Looked up from germline, CDR1 is GTSNPN and CDR2 is SVGIG (reference sequence). The CDR3: CACPHGGNGYTF. The DNA of the CDR3 is TGTGCCTGCCCCCACGGGGGTAACGGCTACACCTTC.

This chain joins TRBV30 and TRBJ2-5; D tentatively fits TRBD1 or TRBD2 (5 bases each). CDR1 is GTSNPN, CDR2 SVGIG, per germline (reference sequence). Trimming took 5 bases from V and 4 from J, leaving 11 bases between them. This CDR3 comprises 12 residues. CDR3 nucleotides: TGTGCCTGGGCCCCGGGGACAGAGACCCAGTACTTC. This sequence encodes CAWAPGTETQYF.

The chain is built from TRBV6-5 and TRBJ2-7; 8 bases fit TRBD2. Trimming at V came to 7 bases and at J to 4 bases, leaving 12 bases not matched to a gene. The CDR3 runs 15 residues. CDR1 is MNHEY and CDR2 is SVGAGI in the germline V gene. The CDR3 DNA follows: TGTGCCAGCAAAGTTAATAGCGGGGCGGGGTACGAGCAGTACTTC. Its translation: CASKVNSGAGYEQYF.

Only one count was recorded for this clone. The chain carries TRBV5-4 and TRBJ2-6; TRBD1 matches 7 bases. After removal of 4 bases from V and 4 bases from J, the junction contained 5 bases not matched to a gene. Germline assignment: CDR1 SGHNT and CDR2 YYREEE (reference sequence). This CDR3 has 15 amino acids. The CDR3 loop reads CASSVGTAGANVLTF. For the CDR3, the DNA is TGTGCCAGCAGCGTGGGGACAGCCGGGGCCAACGTCCTGACTTTC.

This chain's CDR3 is CASSLASNRGTDTQYF. The DNA for the CDR3 is TGCGCCAGCAGCTTGGCCAGTAATCGGGGCACAGATACGCAGTATTTT. The genes are TRBV5-1 and TRBJ2-3, with D hard to call. The CDR3 runs to 16 residues. Germline V gene lookup returns CDR1 SGHRS and CDR2 YFSETQ. The V gene lost 0 bases and the J gene lost 1 base, with 12 bases spanning the gap.

This clone was counted a few times. The DNA of the CDR3 is TGTGCCAGTAGTCCCAGGGCCAGCAATCAGCCCCAGCATTTT. It specifies CASSPRASNQPQHF. This chain uses TRBV19 with TRBJ1-5, with D possibly being TRBD1 (5 bases). CDR3 length: 14 amino acids. V was trimmed by 5 bases and J by 1 base, leaving 9 bases between them. CDR1 LNHDA and CDR2 SQIVND come from the germline V gene (reference sequence).

The CDR3 here is CASSRDRETEAFF. In DNA, the CDR3 is TGTGCCAGCAGTCGAGACCGTGAAACTGAAGCTTTCTTT. V and J are TRBV7-3 and TRBJ1-1; D unresolved. Looked up from germline, CDR1 is SGHTA and CDR2 is FQGTGA. There are 13 residues in the CDR3. Trimming stripped 6 bases from V and 5 bases from J, with 13 bases between.

This sequence joins TRBV19 and TRBJ2-3; D unclear. V was trimmed by 5 bases and J by 6 bases, leaving 6 bases between them. The CDR3 length is 11 residues. The germline gives CDR1 LNHDA, CDR2 SQIVND (reference sequence). CDR3 coding DNA: TGTGCCAGTAGTTCAGGTGATACGCAGTATTTT. Translated: CASSSGDTQYF.

V gene TRBV21-1 combines with J gene TRBJ2-2; the D call in the table, TRBD2, was not verified against the DNA. TRBV21-1 is designated a pseudogene. This CDR3 region has 18 residues. CDR3 protein: CASSKAGLAGENTGELFF. CDR3 DNA: TGTGCCAGCAGCAAAGCGGGGTTAGCGGGGGAAAACACCGGGGAGCTGTTTTTT.